One and the same sample provided the 15 T cell receptor beta chains below, sequenced in a study of cytomegalovirus exposure and HLA in healthy donors. Vbeta (60) and Jbeta (13) primers were used in the PCR. Generated by immunoSEQ multiplex PCR, the TCRdb table keeps only in-frame clones and is missing some. The sample data list around 50,000 clones. The sample comprised PBMCs. Receptor source: a male donor in good health and CMV-seronegative.

The chain links TRBV4-3 to TRBJ2-5; TRBD2 agrees at 8 bases. With the DNA end fitting TRBJ2-7 better, the J assignment may be wrong. The CDR3 consists of 17 residues. Germline CDR1 and CDR2: LGHNA and YSLEER. The CDR3 sequence is CASSPGPRAGVLYEQYF. CDR3 coding DNA: TGCGCCAGCAGCCCAGGCCCTAGAGCGGGGGTTCTCTACGAGCAGTACTTC.

This sequence joins TRBV6-1 and TRBJ1-1; D unclear. The CDR3 spans 15 residues. V was clipped by 5 bases and J by 3 bases, with 16 bases between them. Germline V gene data show CDR1 as MNHNS and CDR2 as SASEGT. The CDR3 coding sequence is TGTGCCAGCAGTCCCCCCCCGGATGGAGACACTGAAGCTTTCTTT. As protein: CASSPPPDGDTEAFF.

J is TRBJ2-3 and V is TRBV18; a possible D gene is TRBD2 (5 bases). The germline V and J ends were trimmed by 2 bases and 5 bases, with 11 bases remaining between them. Germline values: CDR1 KGHSH, CDR2 LQKENI. CDR3 size: 14 residues. CDR3 sequence reads: CASSPNNRGDTQYF. The CDR3, as DNA: TGTGCCAGCTCACCAAACAACCGGGGAGATACGCAGTATTTT.

The chain uses TRBV7-2 and TRBJ2-7, with 8 positions matching TRBD2. The ends lost 0 bases at V and 11 bases at J; junction bases unmatched: 9. The germline gives CDR1 SGHTA, CDR2 FQGNSA. The CDR3 extends over 14 amino acids. The CDR3 region has the DNA TGTGCCAGCAGCTTAGCCCCGAATGGGCGGGAGGAGTACTTC. This gives the protein CASSLAPNGREEYF.

V gene TRBV7-8 combines with J gene TRBJ2-7; D gene ambiguous. The CDR3 spans 13 residues. V shed 3 bases and J shed 1 base, with 7 bases lying between them. Looked up from germline, CDR1 is SGHVS and CDR2 is FQNEAQ. CDR3 amino acids: CASSFYRSYEQYF. In nucleotides, the CDR3 is TGTGCCAGCAGCTTTTACAGATCCTACGAGCAGTACTTC.

The chain links TRBV5-1 to TRBJ1-1, with 7 bases fitting TRBD1. This CDR3 has 17 residues. V lost 4 bases, J lost 0 bases, and 12 bases stayed unmatched. From germline, CDR1 is SGHRS and CDR2 YFSETQ. The CDR3 bases are TGCGCCAGCAGCATGACAGGGTACGGTGGGGTGAACACTGAAGCTTTCTTT. Translation: CASSMTGYGGVNTEAFF. Full variable domain (rest looked up from reference TRBV5-1 and TRBJ1-1): KAGVTQTPRYLIKTRGQQVTLSCSPISGHRSVSWYQQTPGQGLQFLFEYFSETQRNKGNFPGRFSGRQFSNSRSEMNVSTLELGDSALYLCASSMTGYGGVNTEAFFGQGTRLTVV.

The chain combines TRBV9 with TRBJ1-5, with D perhaps TRBD1 (5 bases). Germline CDR1 SGDLS, CDR2 YYNGEE. The CDR3 totals 15 residues. V dropped 4 bases and J dropped 2 bases, with 13 bases sitting between them. CDR3 in amino acids: CASSPGRVGNQPQHF. The CDR3 DNA sequence: TGTGCCAGCAGCCCAGGGAGGGTTGGCAATCAGCCCCAGCATTTT.

This chain uses TRBV7-9 with TRBJ1-4; D is unresolved. The V gene lost 1 base and the J gene lost 14 bases, with 17 bases spanning the gap. The CDR3 extends over 14 amino acids. Germline values: CDR1 SEHNR, CDR2 FQNEAQ (reference sequence). CDR3 DNA sequence: TGTGCCAGCAGCTTAGTTGAGGGAGGGCCGACTCTGTTTTTT. Translation: CASSLVEGGPTLFF.

The V call is TRBV15, the J call TRBJ1-1; unclear D gene. CDR1 and CDR2 (germline): LNHNV, YYDKDF (reference sequence). The CDR3 contains 13 residues. V dropped 5 bases and J dropped 3 bases, with 10 bases sitting between them. CDR3 amino acids: CATSVPADTEAFF. CDR3 DNA: TGTGCCACCAGCGTCCCAGCGGACACTGAAGCTTTCTTT.

The CDR3 coding sequence is TGCGCCAGCAGCCACGACAGGTTCGGGAACACTGAAGCTTTCTTT. As protein: CASSHDRFGNTEAFF. The chain carries TRBV4-1 and TRBJ1-1; TRBD1 might be the D (6 bases). The germline CDR1 and CDR2 sequences are MGHRA and YSYEKL. CDR3 length equals 15 residues. Trimming removed 3 bases from V and 1 base from J, with 12 bases in between.

The chain uses TRBV29-1 and TRBJ1-4; 9 bases fit TRBD1. V shed 6 bases, J shed 5 bases, and the junction held 4 bases outside the gene matches. The CDR3 contains 13 residues. The germline V gene has CDR1 SQVTM and CDR2 ANQGSEA. DNA for the CDR3: TGCAGCGTGGCCGGGACAGGGAATGAAAAACTGTTTTTT. Translated, it gives CSVAGTGNEKLFF.

The chain is built from TRBV4-3 and TRBJ2-3, with a tentative D call TRBD2 (5 bases). The length of the CDR3 is 15 residues. Germline-derived CDR1 and CDR2 are LGHNA and YSLEER. The V and J ends lost 1 base and 2 bases respectively, with 10 bases between them. Here the CDR3 reads CASSQGGLYTDTQYF. The CDR3, as DNA: TGCGCCAGCAGCCAAGGAGGACTGTACACAGATACGCAGTATTTT.

The V call is TRBV7-9, the J call TRBJ2-2, with D possibly being TRBD1 (5 bases). Trimming took off 5 bases at V and 1 base at J, with 11 bases between the two ends. The CDR3 covers 15 residues. Looked up from germline, CDR1 is SEHNR and CDR2 is FQNEAQ (reference sequence). CDR3 DNA: TGTGCCAGCAGCCAAGGTACAGGGAACACCGGGGAGCTGTTTTTT. It codes for CASSQGTGNTGELFF.

The genes are TRBV4-3 and TRBJ1-2; possible D gene TRBD1, 6 bases. The germline CDR1 and CDR2 sequences are LGHNA and YSLEER. The V end was cut by 1 base, the J end by 7 bases, with 19 bases between. The CDR3 is 16 amino acids. In nucleotides, the CDR3 is TGCGCCAGCAGCCAAGTTTTTCAGGACAGCCTTCTTGGCTACACCTTC. Translated: CASSQVFQDSLLGYTF.

Measured by frequency, this clone is medium-sized. The sample holds other DNA sequences that translate to the same CDR3. This chain links TRBV6-6 with TRBJ1-6; a weak D match, TRBD1 (6 bases). The CDR3 is 15 residues long. Germline assignment: CDR1 MNHNY and CDR2 SVGAGI (reference sequence). V lost 3 bases and J lost 7, with 13 bases in between. DNA for the CDR3: TGTGCCAGCAGTTATGGGGGCGAGGCGAATTCACCCCTCCACTTT. Amino acids: CASSYGGEANSPLHF.